One sample yielded the 17 T cell receptor beta chains listed below, sequenced in a study of cytomegalovirus exposure and HLA in healthy donors. Here immunoSEQ multiplex PCR was the method, and the copy in TCRdb shows in-frame clones only, minus some. This repertoire shows around 150,000 clones, about nine tenths found once; its top ten account for 10%. Sequenced material: PBMCs. The receptors originated from a woman between 18 and 29 years old in good health and CMV-seropositive.

This chain uses TRBV18 with TRBJ2-7; D is ambiguous. The CDR3 contains 15 residues. V lost 2 bases, J lost 0 bases, and 11 bases lay in between. Germline-derived CDR1 and CDR2 are KGHSH and LQKENI. The CDR3 DNA reads TGTGCCAGCTCACCAATAGATTTTAGCTCCTACGAGCAGTACTTC. It encodes CASSPIDFSSYEQYF.

As to this clone: Distinct nucleotide sequences in the sample also encode this CDR3. V is TRBV5-1 and J is TRBJ1-1, with D possibly matching TRBD1 (6 bases). With 2 bases removed from V and 2 bases from J, the gap between germline ends came to 10 bases. CDR1 is SGHRS, CDR2 YFSETQ, per germline. The CDR3 contains 14 residues. The CDR3 sequence is CASSLTGLNTEAFF. The CDR3 coding sequence is TGCGCCAGCAGCTTAACAGGGCTCAACACTGAAGCTTTCTTT.

This sequence joins TRBV2 and TRBJ2-7, with 14 bases identical to TRBD2. The V gene's germline CDR1 is SNHLY and CDR2 FYNNEI. J lost 3 bases, V lost 6 bases, and 4 bases had no gene match. The CDR3 sequence is 15 residues long. CDR3 in amino acids: CASRGGTSGSYEQYF. For the CDR3, the DNA is TGTGCCAGCAGAGGGGGGACTAGCGGGAGCTACGAGCAGTACTTC.

This clone has just one count. V and J are TRBV7-9 and TRBJ2-7; D perhaps matches TRBD2 (5 bases). CDR3 length: 15 residues. Trimming left V 0 bases short and J 2 bases short, with 11 bases between. CDR1 and CDR2 (germline): SEHNR, FQNEAQ (reference sequence). The CDR3 is CASSLAPGITYEQYF. The DNA of the CDR3 is TGTGCCAGCAGCTTAGCGCCCGGGATAACCTACGAGCAGTACTTC.

CDR3 nucleotide sequence: TGTGCCAGCAGCTCGACGGGGAGGACAGATACGCAGTATTTT. It encodes CASSSTGRTDTQYF. J is TRBJ2-3 and V is TRBV5-8; tentative D call: TRBD2 (6 bases). Germline-derived CDR1 and CDR2 are SGHTS and YDEGEE. CDR3 size: 14 residues. V was cut by 3 bases and J by 3 bases, with 11 bases left in between.

The chain is built from TRBV6-6 and TRBJ2-5; TRBD2 agrees at 8 bases. The CDR3 is 13 residues long. Germline CDR1 and CDR2: MNHNY and SVGAGI (reference sequence). V lost 6 bases to trimming and J lost 4 bases; unmatched junction nucleotides: 4. CDR3 bases: TGTGCCAGCAGACTAGCGGTAGGAGAGACCCAGTACTTC. It encodes CASRLAVGETQYF.

The chain combines TRBV9 with TRBJ2-3; 8 positions agree with TRBD2. CDR3 length equals 21 residues. Germline CDR1 SGDLS, CDR2 YYNGEE. J gave up 3 bases and V 4 bases, and 25 bases lay outside the gene matches. CDR3 in amino acids: CASSFSSREGLVGSRTDTQYF. CDR3 sequence (DNA): TGTGCCAGCAGCTTTAGCTCCCGGGAGGGATTGGTCGGGAGTCGAACAGATACGCAGTATTTT.

The chain couples TRBV4-2 to TRBJ2-1; 9 positions agree with TRBD2. Germline V lookup: CDR1 LGHNA, CDR2 YNFKEQ. After removal of 4 bases from V and 5 bases from J, the junction contained 6 bases not matched to a gene. The CDR3 extends over 15 amino acids. The CDR3 nucleotides read TGTGCCAGCAGCCCCCGTAGCGGGGGTAACAATGAGCAGTTCTTC. Translated, it gives CASSPRSGGNNEQFF.

The chain combines TRBV6-6 with TRBJ1-1; no reliable D call. This CDR3 spans 15 amino acids. V was shortened by 7 bases and J by 0 bases, with 15 bases between the two germline ends. Per the germline V gene, CDR1 is MNHNY and CDR2 is SVGAGI (reference sequence). In DNA, the CDR3 is TGTGCCAGCACCCTGTTTCCGGAGATGAACACTGAAGCTTTCTTT. This encodes CASTLFPEMNTEAFF.

The chain couples TRBV10-3 to TRBJ1-5; 8 nucleotides line up with TRBD1. In germline, CDR1 is ENHRY, CDR2 SYGVKD. CDR3 length equals 18 residues. With V trimmed by 5 bases and J by 0 bases, 12 bases remained unmatched. This CDR3 is CAISPAGTGFYSNQPQHF. The CDR3 DNA is TGTGCCATCAGTCCCGCCGGGACAGGATTTTATAGCAATCAGCCCCAGCATTTT.

The chain couples TRBV28 to TRBJ1-4; the D gene is possibly TRBD1 (6 bases). Germline V gene sequence: CDR1 MDHEN, CDR2 SYDVKM. Trimming removed 6 bases at V and 8 bases at J, with 16 bases between. CDR3 length equals 14 residues. The CDR3 region has the DNA TGTGCCAGCAGGGAACAGGGTTTTGGAGAAAAACTGTTTTTT. Translating it yields CASREQGFGEKLFF.

The chain links TRBV19 to TRBJ2-2, with 10 bases fitting TRBD1. J gave up 6 bases and V 6 bases, and 4 bases lay outside the gene matches. Germline lookup yields CDR1 LNHDA and CDR2 SQIVND (reference sequence). This CDR3 contains 14 residues. The CDR3 spells CASSRGQGSGELFF. The CDR3 nucleotides read TGTGCCAGTAGCCGGGGACAGGGGTCCGGGGAGCTGTTTTTT.

This clone has only one observation. V is TRBV6-5 and J is TRBJ1-2; TRBD1 aligns across 8 bases. CDR3 length equals 16 residues. Germline V gene lookup returns CDR1 MNHEY and CDR2 SVGAGI. The J segment lost 1 base and the V segment lost 4 bases, leaving 8 bases of the junction unmatched. The CDR3 DNA is TGTGCCAGCAGTTCCCAGGGGGCTTTTTTTAACTATGGCTACACCTTC. Its protein is CASSSQGAFFNYGYTF.

This sequence joins TRBV5-4 and TRBJ2-1; the match to TRBD2 covers 9 bases. The germline V gene encodes CDR1 SGHNT and CDR2 YYREEE (reference sequence). V lost 2 bases to trimming and J lost 8 bases; unmatched junction nucleotides: 11. CDR3 length: 16 residues. DNA of the CDR3: TGTGCCAGCAGCTTAAGGGTGCGGGAGGGCCTCGATGAGCAGTTCTTC. This translates into CASSLRVREGLDEQFF.

This clone has a single count. The CDR3 here is CASSLGTGGAAETQYF. Written as DNA, the CDR3 is TGCGCCAGCAGCTTAGGGACAGGGGGCGCAGCAGAGACCCAGTACTTC. This chain links TRBV5-1 with TRBJ2-5; 12 nucleotides agree with TRBD1. V lost 2 bases to trimming and J lost 4 bases; unmatched junction nucleotides: 6. Looked up from germline, CDR1 is SGHRS and CDR2 is YFSETQ. The CDR3 loop spans 16 amino acids.

The chain employs TRBV2 and TRBJ2-3; possibly TRBD2 for D (5 bases). This CDR3 comprises 16 residues. The V and J ends lost 7 bases and 1 base respectively, with 18 bases between them. In germline, CDR1 is SNHLY, CDR2 FYNNEI. CDR3: CASKERESGGTDTQYF. The DNA of the CDR3 is TGTGCCAGCAAAGAAAGGGAGAGCGGAGGCACAGATACGCAGTATTTT. The full variable domain, in which reference TRBV2 and TRBJ2-3 provide the parts outside the CDR3, is EPEVTQTPSHQVTQMGQEVILRCVPISNHLYFYWYRQILGQKVEFLVSFYNNEISEKSEIFDDQFSVERPDGSNFTLKIRSTKLEDSAMYFCASKERESGGTDTQYFGPGTRLTVL.

The rearrangement joins TRBV4-1 to TRBJ2-1; D is perhaps TRBD2 (5 bases). The V gene lost 5 bases and the J gene lost 6 bases, with 14 bases spanning the gap. Germline assignment: CDR1 MGHRA and CDR2 YSYEKL. This CDR3 spans 14 amino acids. CDR3 sequence reads: CASSGTGKANEQFF. Here the CDR3 DNA reads TGCGCCAGCAGCGGTACCGGGAAGGCCAATGAGCAGTTCTTC.